These 24 T cell receptor beta chains came from one sample sequenced in a study of OX40 agonist ivuxolimab in advanced cancers. Using immunoSEQ multiplex PCR, the repertoire was profiled, and TCRdb retains in-frame clones only, with some absent. In the table there are 77,000 or so clones, around 85% of which are singletons. Specimen: CD4+ or CD8+ T cells sorted from blood, collected in a trial of the OX40 agonist ivuxolimab. The receptor set was obtained from an adult with an advanced solid tumor such as melanoma, head and neck, liver or kidney cancer.

This clone was seen just once. The rearrangement uses TRBV28 and TRBJ2-2; 8 bases map to TRBD2. V shed 5 bases, J shed 0 bases, and the junction held 5 bases outside the gene matches. Germline CDR1 is MDHEN and CDR2 is SYDVKM. The CDR3 runs 16 residues. CDR3 amino acids: CASSPWRGANTGELFF. Written as DNA, the CDR3 is TGTGCCAGCAGTCCTTGGCGGGGGGCGAACACCGGGGAGCTGTTTTTT.

CDR3 region: CASSYTGTEAFF. Here the CDR3 DNA reads TGTGCCAGCAGCTATACGGGGACTGAAGCTTTCTTT. This chain uses TRBV7-2 with TRBJ1-1; no definite D call. Germline CDR1 and CDR2: SGHTA and FQGNSA. This CDR3 contains 12 residues. V was clipped by 4 bases and J by 5 bases, with 8 bases between them.

The CDR3 DNA follows: TGTGCCAGCAAAGGCGAACAGGGGGCGGTGGAGCAGTACTTC. Protein: CASKGEQGAVEQYF. The chain is built from TRBV6-1 and TRBJ2-7; 9 bases are a match to TRBD1. From germline, CDR1 is MNHNS and CDR2 SASEGT. V shed 7 bases, J shed 7 bases, and the junction held 11 bases outside the gene matches. The CDR3 length is 14 residues.

The chain links TRBV28 to TRBJ2-3; 13 bases map to TRBD2. Germline CDR1 is MDHEN and CDR2 is SYDVKM. Unmatched junction bases numbered 7, after V lost 4 bases and J lost 3 bases. The CDR3 is 17 residues long. The CDR3 loop reads CASSSPGLAGVTDTQYF. The CDR3 coding sequence is TGTGCCAGCAGTTCGCCTGGACTAGCGGGAGTAACAGATACGCAGTATTTT.

The chain joins TRBV11-1 to TRBJ2-4, with TRBD2 matching over 10 bases. Germline trimming cut 6 bases from V and 0 bases from J; bases unmatched to any gene: 5. Per germline, CDR1 SGHAT and CDR2 FQDESV (reference sequence). The CDR3 runs 16 residues. The CDR3 here is CASRVLAGLAKNIQYF. For the CDR3, the DNA is TGTGCCAGCAGGGTACTAGCGGGACTAGCCAAAAACATTCAGTACTTC. Full variable domain (remainder filled in from reference TRBV11-1 and TRBJ2-4): EAEVAQSPRYKITEKSQAVAFWCDPISGHATLYWYRQILGQGPELLVQFQDESVVDDSQLPKDRFSAERLKGVDSTLKIQPAELGDSAMYLCASRVLAGLAKNIQYFGAGTRLSVL.

This rearrangement joins TRBV30 to TRBJ1-5, with a tentative D call TRBD1 (5 bases). The CDR3 has 14 residues. V was pared by 4 bases and J by 11 bases, with 21 bases between. Germline CDR1 GTSNPN, CDR2 SVGIG (reference sequence). CDR3 DNA: TGTGCCTGGAATAGGGAAGGGGACGTTGGGGCCCAGCATTTT. This codes for CAWNREGDVGAQHF.

The chain combines TRBV2 with TRBJ1-1, with D unclear. Per germline, CDR1 SNHLY and CDR2 FYNNEI. The CDR3 loop spans 12 amino acids. The germline V and J ends were trimmed by 5 bases and 4 bases, with 8 bases remaining between them. Written as DNA, the CDR3 is TGTGCCAGCAGTCCAAAGGGCACTGAAGCTTTCTTT. Translation: CASSPKGTEAFF.

This clone was seen only a few times. This sample also contains other DNA sequences that code for the same CDR3. The V and J genes are TRBV5-1 and TRBJ2-5; no firm D call. This CDR3 has 15 amino acids. The germline V and J ends were trimmed by 0 bases and 2 bases, with 11 bases remaining between them. Germline V gives CDR1 SGHRS, CDR2 YFSETQ. The CDR3 spells CASSLDGTGQETQYF. CDR3 DNA: TGCGCCAGCAGCTTGGACGGAACCGGACAAGAGACCCAGTACTTC. Supplemented by reference TRBV5-1 and TRBJ2-5, the full variable domain reads KAGVTQTPRYLIKTRGQQVTLSCSPISGHRSVSWYQQTPGQGLQFLFEYFSETQRNKGNFPGRFSGRQFSNSRSEMNVSTLELGDSALYLCASSLDGTGQETQYFGPGTRLLVL.

This clone has more than one count but fewer than ten. V gene TRBV7-9 combines with J gene TRBJ1-6; TRBD1 might be the D (6 bases). Trimming left V 5 bases short and J 8 bases short, with 10 bases between. Germline values: CDR1 SEHNR, CDR2 FQNEAQ (reference sequence). The CDR3 runs 13 residues. In DNA form, the CDR3 reads TGTGCCAGCAGCCAATACAGGGATTCACCCCTCCACTTT. Residues: CASSQYRDSPLHF. Combining the CDR3 with reference TRBV7-9 and TRBJ1-6 gives the whole variable domain DTGVSQNPRHKITKRGQNVTFRCDPISEHNRLYWYRQTLGQGPEFLTYFQNEAQLEKSRLLSDRFSAERPKGSFSTLEIQRTEQGDSAMYLCASSQYRDSPLHFGNGTRLTVT.

This chain links TRBV5-4 with TRBJ2-1; perhaps TRBD1 as D (6 bases). CDR3 length: 16 residues. V lost 2 bases and J 3 bases, leaving 15 bases between the germline ends. Germline lookup yields CDR1 SGHNT and CDR2 YYREEE (reference sequence). The CDR3 sequence is CASSLDRRLDYNEQFF. The DNA of the CDR3 is TGTGCCAGCAGCTTAGACAGGCGACTGGACTACAATGAGCAGTTCTTC. The full variable domain, in which reference TRBV5-4 and TRBJ2-1 provide the parts outside the CDR3, is ETGVTQSPTHLIKTRGQQVTLRCSSQSGHNTVSWYQQALGQGPQFIFQYYREEENGRGNFPPRFSGLQFPNYSSELNVNALELDDSALYLCASSLDRRLDYNEQFFGPGTRLTVL.

V usage is TRBV29-1 and J usage is TRBJ2-3; tentative D call: TRBD2 (5 bases). Trimming removed 3 bases at V and 2 bases at J, with 18 bases between. The CDR3 extends over 16 amino acids. CDR1 is SQVTM and CDR2 is ANQGSEA in the germline V gene. CDR3 bases: TGCAGCGTTGACGGAGAGGTTCGGGATACCACAGATACGCAGTATTTT. Translated, it gives CSVDGEVRDTTDTQYF.

The chain joins TRBV5-1 to TRBJ2-7, with 7 bases identical to TRBD2. The CDR3 spans 15 residues. Germline CDR1 reads SGHRS; CDR2 reads YFSETQ. Germline trimming cut 4 bases from V and 6 bases from J; bases unmatched to any gene: 13. The CDR3 reads CASSLGLLGVLEQYF. In DNA, the CDR3 is TGCGCCAGCAGCCTGGGACTACTAGGGGTTCTCGAGCAGTACTTC.

The V call is TRBV19, the J call TRBJ1-6; no clear D. Germline V gene data show CDR1 as LNHDA and CDR2 as SQIVND (reference sequence). The CDR3 runs to 14 residues. Trimming shortened V by 4 bases and J by 5 bases, and 9 bases separated the two germline ends. CDR3 protein: CASSKRVDNSPLHF. DNA for the CDR3: TGTGCCAGTAGTAAGAGGGTGGATAATTCACCCCTCCACTTT. Full variable domain (rest looked up from reference TRBV19 and TRBJ1-6): DGGITQSPKYLFRKEGQNVTLSCEQNLNHDAMYWYRQDPGQGLRLIYYSQIVNDFQKGDIAEGYSVSREKKESFPLTVTSAQKNPTAFYLCASSKRVDNSPLHFGNGTRLTVT.

The rearrangement uses TRBV7-2 and TRBJ2-3, with D uncertain. Germline CDR1 reads SGHTA; CDR2 reads FQGNSA. Trimming took 4 bases from V and 8 from J, leaving 10 bases between them. The CDR3 runs 12 residues. The CDR3 DNA follows: TGTGCCAGCAGCTCGGTAATTGCTACGCAGTATTTT. Protein sequence: CASSSVIATQYF.

The CDR3 DNA reads as TGTGCCAGCGGACGATTTAGGGGGCAGGGTGAGCAGTTCTTC. Protein: CASGRFRGQGEQFF. The V and J genes are TRBV28 and TRBJ2-1, with 7 bases aligning to TRBD1. V lost 8 bases, J lost 9 bases, and 13 bases stayed unmatched. There are 14 residues in the CDR3. Germline V gene lookup returns CDR1 MDHEN and CDR2 SYDVKM.

This clone was seen a single time. The rearrangement uses TRBV30 and TRBJ1-3, with 7 bases identical to TRBD1. Germline values: CDR1 GTSNPN, CDR2 SVGIG (reference sequence). The ends lost 3 bases at V and 3 bases at J; junction bases unmatched: 8. The CDR3 has 15 amino acids. Here the CDR3 reads CAWSVSTGLGNTIYF. Here the CDR3 DNA reads TGTGCCTGGAGCGTTTCGACAGGGCTTGGAAACACCATATATTTT.

The chain links TRBV2 to TRBJ2-7, with D maybe TRBD2 (5 bases). Germline V gene lookup returns CDR1 SNHLY and CDR2 FYNNEI. The CDR3 is made up of 14 amino acids. V lost 7 bases and J lost 0, with 13 bases in between. The CDR3 reads CASKVTTHSYEQYF. CDR3 DNA: TGTGCCAGCAAGGTGACTACACACTCCTACGAGCAGTACTTC.

In its sample, this clone was seen once. As DNA, the CDR3 is TGCGCCAGCAGCCCCTCACTAGCGGGGATCGCCGGGGAGCTGTTTTTT. This codes for CASSPSLAGIAGELFF. The chain uses TRBV4-1 and TRBJ2-2; 10 nucleotides agree with TRBD2. This CDR3 is built from 16 residues. The germline gives CDR1 MGHRA, CDR2 YSYEKL. Germline trimming cut 4 bases from V and 6 bases from J; bases unmatched to any gene: 8.

The sample holds a few counts of this clone. The chain links TRBV7-9 to TRBJ2-3; D remains ambiguous. The CDR3 extends over 12 amino acids. Trimming took off 5 bases at V and 2 bases at J, with 5 bases between the two ends. The germline V gene encodes CDR1 SEHNR and CDR2 FQNEAQ (reference sequence). CDR3 protein: CASSPYTDTQYF. The CDR3 DNA follows: TGTGCCAGCAGCCCGTACACAGATACGCAGTATTTT.

Concerning this clone itself: A junction end diverges from the germline sequence, so it may reflect a read error. The chain's CDR3 is CASSVDRGPTYEQYF. The CDR3 nucleotides are TGTGCCAGCAGCGTAGACAGGGGTCCGACCTACGAGCAGTACTTC. This chain uses TRBV11-3 with TRBJ2-7; 8 nucleotides match TRBD1. The CDR3 is made up of 15 amino acids. The germline CDR1 and CDR2 sequences are SGHNT and YENEEA. Based on the CDR3 plus reference TRBV11-3 and TRBJ2-7, the full variable domain is EAGVVQSPRYKIIEKKQPVAFWCNPISGHNTLYWYLQNLGQGPELLIRYENEEAVDDSQLPKDRFSAERLKGVDSTLKIQPAELGDSAVYLCASSVDRGPTYEQYFGPGTRLTVT.

The V and J genes are TRBV6-6 and TRBJ1-2, with 8 bases matching TRBD1. This CDR3 has 13 residues. V trimming: 6 bases; J trimming: 4 bases; junction bases outside the gene matches: 4. Germline assignment: CDR1 MNHNY and CDR2 SVGAGI (reference sequence). The CDR3 is CASRDRGSYGYTF. The DNA of the CDR3 is TGTGCCAGCAGAGACAGGGGAAGCTATGGCTACACCTTC.

About this clone: The junction and the germline gene differ at one end; a read error may be behind it. This sequence joins TRBV7-8 and TRBJ2-5; D gene ambiguous. The CDR3 extends over 12 amino acids. The germline gives CDR1 SGHVS, CDR2 FQNEAQ. CDR3 amino acids: CASSLAQVTQYF. DNA for the CDR3: TGTGCCAGCAGCTTAGCCCAAGTGACCCAGTACTTC.

V gene TRBV4-3 combines with J gene TRBJ1-1; D gene uncertain. Germline V lookup: CDR1 LGHNA, CDR2 YSLEER. The CDR3 is made up of 14 amino acids. V was cut by 2 bases and J by 1 base, with 8 bases left in between. The DNA for the CDR3 is TGCGCCAGCAGCCAACAAATATGGAACACTGAAGCTTTCTTT. This sequence encodes CASSQQIWNTEAFF.

The V gene is TRBV5-4, the J gene TRBJ2-7; D unclear. The CDR3 is 13 amino acids. In germline, CDR1 is SGHNT, CDR2 YYREEE (reference sequence). V was shortened by 0 bases and J by 7 bases, with 11 bases between the two germline ends. This CDR3 is CASSLGVQPEQYF. CDR3 coding DNA: TGTGCCAGCAGCTTGGGGGTCCAACCGGAGCAGTACTTC.